This T cell receptor (beta chain) came from a study of blood T cell repertoires in COVID-19. About the research overall: PBMCs, B-cell-depleted T cells, or T cells were the source of the cDNA or gDNA that made up the material.

The germline V gene encodes CDR1 MNHEY and CDR2 SMNVEV (reference sequence). This CDR3 spans 15 amino acids. V was clipped by 0 bases and J by 4 bases, with 13 bases between them. This clone was observed once. Some clones are missing from TCRdb's copy, which holds only in-frame ones; the method was immunoSEQ multiplex PCR. This sample has a few hundred thousand clones, with 70% to 90% found just once. Adults between about 18 and 95 years of age took part from fewer than 30 US areas. Cohort 3 recovery required two negative PCRs, clearance, or symptom resolution. The J gene is TRBJ2-7, the V gene TRBV27; D remains unclear. The receptor was derived from a woman in her forties or fifties who had recovered from COVID-19. The material sequenced was PBMCs or T cells enriched from blood (not recorded which). The CDR3 loop is CASSLSTGFTYEQYF. In DNA, the CDR3 is TGTGCCAGCAGTTTATCAACGGGTTTTACGTACGAGCAGTACTTC.